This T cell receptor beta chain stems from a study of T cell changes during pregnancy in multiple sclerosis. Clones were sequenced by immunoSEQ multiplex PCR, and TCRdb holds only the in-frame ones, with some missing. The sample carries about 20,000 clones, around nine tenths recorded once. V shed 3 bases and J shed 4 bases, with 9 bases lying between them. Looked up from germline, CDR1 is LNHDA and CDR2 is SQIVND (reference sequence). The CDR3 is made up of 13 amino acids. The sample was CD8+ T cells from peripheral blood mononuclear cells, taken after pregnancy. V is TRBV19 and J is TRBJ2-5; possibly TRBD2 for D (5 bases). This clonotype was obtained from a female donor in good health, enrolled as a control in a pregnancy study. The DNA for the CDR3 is TGTGCCAGTAGTATTTGGCTAGCAGAGACCCAGTACTTC. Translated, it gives CASSIWLAETQYF.